This T cell receptor (beta chain) was captured in a study of blood T cell repertoires in COVID-19. Study-wide context: Sources were T cells, B-cell-depleted T cells, or PBMCs; the material itself was cDNA or gDNA.

This CDR3 is 13 amino acids long. Looked up from germline, CDR1 is SNHLY and CDR2 is FYNNEI. Trimming took off 4 bases at V and 3 bases at J, with 10 bases between the two ends. Generated by immunoSEQ multiplex PCR, the TCRdb table keeps only in-frame clones and is missing some. The table has around 500,000 clones, roughly nine tenths seen once. Clinical histories supplied by participants themselves formed the basis of cohort assignment. The sequence derives from an older woman who had recovered from COVID-19. This rearrangement joins TRBV2 to TRBJ2-7, with D possibly being TRBD2 (5 bases). Sequencing input: PBMCs or T cells enriched from blood (not recorded which). CDR3 loop: CASSVGLNYEQYF. CDR3 DNA: TGTGCCAGCAGTGTCGGACTGAACTACGAGCAGTACTTC.